Given below is one TCR beta chain in context. Trimming at V came to 0 bases and at J to 6 bases, leaving 6 bases not matched to a gene. There are 15 residues in the CDR3. Germline values: CDR1 SGHRS, CDR2 YFSETQ. The protocol was immunoSEQ multiplex PCR, while the TCRdb copy is restricted to in-frame clones and leaves out a portion. The data contain about 120,000 clones, more than 85% of them seen just once; the ten biggest clones take up approximately 19%. This specimen comes from a study of blood T cell repertoires in COVID-19. This TCR came from a human donor with acute or convalescent COVID-19. The donor label of this sample is uncertain. The specimen sequenced was peripheral blood. The J gene is TRBJ2-1, the V gene TRBV5-1; 7 positions match TRBD2. The CDR3 nucleotides read TGCGCCAGCAGCTTGGGGAGCGGGGCGTCCAATGAGCAGTTCTTC. Translated, it gives CASSLGSGASNEQFF.